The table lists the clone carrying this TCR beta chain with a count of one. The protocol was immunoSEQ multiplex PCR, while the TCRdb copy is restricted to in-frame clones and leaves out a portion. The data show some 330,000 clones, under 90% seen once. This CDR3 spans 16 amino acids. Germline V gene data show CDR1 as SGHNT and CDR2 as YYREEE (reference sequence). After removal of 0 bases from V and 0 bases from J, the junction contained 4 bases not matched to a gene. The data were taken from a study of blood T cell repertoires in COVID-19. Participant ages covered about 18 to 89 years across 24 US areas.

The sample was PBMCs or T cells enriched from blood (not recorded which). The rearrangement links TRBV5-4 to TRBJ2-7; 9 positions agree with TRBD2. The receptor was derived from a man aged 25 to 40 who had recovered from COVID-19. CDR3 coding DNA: TGTGCCAGCAGCTTGGTGGCGGGAGGGGGCTCCTACGAGCAGTACTTC. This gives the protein CASSLVAGGGSYEQYF.